The rows below give T cell receptor beta chains drawn from one sample of a study of coeliac disease. The method was immunoSEQ multiplex PCR; TCRdb's version includes in-frame clones alone and lacks a portion of them. The sample has around 5,600 clones, roughly 58% seen once. The sample consisted of intraepithelial lymphocytes from the gut. The receptors were sampled from a woman in her thirties with active celiac disease. Each CDR3 is given with its conserved first and last residue. D genes are given only for firm matches. A row's size may be missing; if present it is once, few, many or a size class.

>TRBV5-4|TRBD2|TRBJ2-3|-
TGTGCCAGCAGCTTGACTAGCGGGGCGTTCACAGATACGCAGTATTTT
CASSLTSGAFTDTQYF
>TRBV14|-|TRBJ2-3|-
TGTGCCAGCAGCCGACGGCTACTATCCACAGATACGCAGTATTTT
CASSRRLLSTDTQYF
>TRBV7-3|-|TRBJ2-5|-
TGTGCCAGCAGCTCCGGGAGTCAAGAGACCCAGTACTTC
CASSSGSQETQYF
>TRBV4-3|TRBD2|TRBJ2-1|-
TGCGCCAGCAGCCAAGGACCGGGACTAGGGGACAATGAGCAGTTCTTC
CASSQGPGLGDNEQFF
>TRBV4-2|TRBD2|TRBJ2-1|-
TGTGCCAGCAGCCAATGGACTAGCGGGGGGCTCTACAATGAGCAGTTCTTC
CASSQWTSGGLYNEQFF
>TRBV5-1|-|TRBJ1-4|-
TGCGCCAGCAGCGCGTGGGGGGACCCCGAAAAACTGTTTTTT
CASSAWGDPEKLFF
>TRBV6-1|-|TRBJ2-3|-
TGTGCCAGCAGTGAATTCGTAGGGGGTATAGGCACAGATACGCAGTATTTT
CASSEFVGGIGTDTQYF
>TRBV7-6|-|TRBJ1-6|few
TGTGCCAGCAGCCTCCTGACAGGAAGGAATTCACCCCTCCACTTT
CASSLLTGRNSPLHF
>TRBV5-8|-|TRBJ2-5|few
TGTGCCAGCAGCTTGAACGGGGGTGGAGAGACCCAGTACTTC
CASSLNGGGETQYF
>TRBV6-1|-|TRBJ1-1|-
TGTGCCAGCAGTGGCGCACAGGGCCGGCTCACTGAAGCTTTCTTT
CASSGAQGRLTEAFF
>TRBV5-6|-|TRBJ2-1|few
TGTGCCAGCAGCTTGGCCCCGCTAGTTGATGAGCAGTTCTTC
CASSLAPLVDEQFF
>TRBV7-9|-|TRBJ2-7|-
TGTGCCAGCAGCCCAACAGGGCCCCACGAGCAGTACTTC
CASSPTGPHEQYF
>TRBV5-1|-|TRBJ2-1|-
TGCGCCAGCAGCTGGGACACGCCCGACAATGAGCAGTTCTTC
CASSWDTPDNEQFF
>TRBV5-1|TRBD2|TRBJ2-3|-
TGCGCCAGCAGCTTGGTAGCGGGGGGGGATACGCAGTATTTT
CASSLVAGGDTQYF
>TRBV7-2|-|TRBJ2-7|-
TGTGCCAGCAGCCCCCCCACTCGGACTCTTTACTTC
CASSPPTRTLYF
>TRBV10-3|-|TRBJ2-7|-
TGTGCCATCAGTGAGCATGCGGGGCGGGACTACGAGCAGTACTTC
CAISEHAGRDYEQYF
>TRBV30|-|TRBJ1-1|-
TGTGCCTGGAGTATGGGGAGAGGGAACACTGAAGCTTTCTTT
CAWSMGRGNTEAFF
>TRBV6-1|-|TRBJ1-5|-
TGTGCCAGCACTGAATATCAAGGGGTTCAGCCCCAGCATTTT
CASTEYQGVQPQHF
>TRBV19|-|TRBJ2-7|-
TGTGCCAGTAGTATAGTTGACGGCAGGGGCGAGCAGTACTTC
CASSIVDGRGEQYF
>TRBV30|-|TRBJ2-6|-
TGTGCCTGGAGTGTAAAGGGGTCTGGGGCCAACGTCCTGACTTTC
CAWSVKGSGANVLTF
>TRBV4-2|TRBD2|TRBJ2-1|-
TGTGCCAGCAGCCAAGACACTAGCGGGGGGGCCAATGAGCAGTTCTTC
CASSQDTSGGANEQFF
>TRBV6-6|TRBD1|TRBJ1-1|-
TGTGCCAGCAGTTACTCGCGCAGGGGGGAAGCTTTCTTT
CASSYSRRGEAFF
>TRBV4-2|TRBD2|TRBJ2-7|few
TGTGCCAGCAGCCGTAGCGGGGCCCTCCACGAGCAGTACTTC
CASSRSGALHEQYF
>TRBV12-5|-|TRBJ2-7|medium-sized
TGTGCTAGTGGTCCCTCCCCCTACGAGCAGTACTTC
CASGPSPYEQYF
>TRBV6-5|-|TRBJ1-2|few
TGTGCCAGCAGTTACTCGAGGGAGGTTTCTGGTGGCTACACCTTC
CASSYSREVSGGYTF
>TRBV5-1|-|TRBJ1-2|-
TGCGCCAGCAGCTTGGGCTTCGGATATCGGGATGGCTACACCTTC
CASSLGFGYRDGYTF
>TRBV6-5|TRBD1|TRBJ1-2|-
TGTGCCAGCACCAATGGACAGGGGACAGGTGGCTACACCTTC
CASTNGQGTGGYTF
>TRBV6-1|-|TRBJ1-2|once
TGTGCCAGCAGAGGGGCCTATGGCTACACCTTC
CASRGAYGYTF
>TRBV5-8|-|TRBJ2-6|-
TGTGCCAGCAGCCAAGTACAGACCTCTGGGGCCAACGTCCTGACTTTC
CASSQVQTSGANVLTF
>TRBV29-1|-|TRBJ1-2|-
TGCAGCGCCCTGGAGTATGGCTACACCTTC
CSALEYGYTF
>TRBV30|TRBD2|TRBJ2-7|once
TGTGCCTGGAAGCGGGGAAAGGCCTACGAGCAGTACTTC
CAWKRGKAYEQYF